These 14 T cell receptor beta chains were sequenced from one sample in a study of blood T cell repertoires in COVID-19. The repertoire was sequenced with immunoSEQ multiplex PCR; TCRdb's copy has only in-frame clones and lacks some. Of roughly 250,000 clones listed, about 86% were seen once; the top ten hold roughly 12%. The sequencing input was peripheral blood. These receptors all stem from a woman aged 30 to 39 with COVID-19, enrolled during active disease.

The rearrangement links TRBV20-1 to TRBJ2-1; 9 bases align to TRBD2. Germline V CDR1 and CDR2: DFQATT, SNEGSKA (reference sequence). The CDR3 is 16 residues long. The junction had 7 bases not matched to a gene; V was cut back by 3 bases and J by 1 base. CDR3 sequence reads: CSASGRGGTSYNEQFF. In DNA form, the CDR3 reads TGCAGTGCTAGTGGGCGGGGGGGCACTTCCTACAATGAGCAGTTCTTC.

CDR3 bases: TGTGCCAGCAGCCCTAATTCAGACGGACTAGCCAAAAACATTCAGTACTTC. This encodes CASSPNSDGLAKNIQYF. The chain links TRBV7-9 to TRBJ2-4, with a possible D match to TRBD2 (5 bases). Trimming removed 5 bases from V and 0 bases from J, with 17 bases in between. The CDR3 is made up of 17 amino acids. The germline gives CDR1 SEHNR, CDR2 FQNEAQ (reference sequence).

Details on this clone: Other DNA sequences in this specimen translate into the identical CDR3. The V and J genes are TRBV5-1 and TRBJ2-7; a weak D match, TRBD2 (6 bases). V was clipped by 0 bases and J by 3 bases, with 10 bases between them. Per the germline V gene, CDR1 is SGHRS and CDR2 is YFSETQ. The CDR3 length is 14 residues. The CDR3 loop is CASSLGGLIYEQYF. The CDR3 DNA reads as TGCGCCAGCAGCTTGGGCGGACTAATCTACGAGCAGTACTTC.

CDR3 amino acids: CASSPGWASGGADTQYF. The DNA for the CDR3 is TGTGCCAGCAGCCCAGGGTGGGCTAGCGGGGGGGCAGATACGCAGTATTTT. V gene TRBV11-2 combines with J gene TRBJ2-3; 12 bases line up with TRBD2. Germline V CDR1 and CDR2: SGHAT, FQNNGV. With V trimmed by 5 bases and J by 4 bases, 10 bases remained unmatched. There are 17 residues in the CDR3. The complete variable domain, with remaining parts taken from reference TRBV11-2 and TRBJ2-3, reads EAGVAQSPRYKIIEKRQSVAFWCNPISGHATLYWYQQILGQGPKLLIQFQNNGVVDDSQLPKDRFSAERLKGVDSTLKIQPAKLEDSAVYLCASSPGWASGGADTQYFGPGTRLTVL.

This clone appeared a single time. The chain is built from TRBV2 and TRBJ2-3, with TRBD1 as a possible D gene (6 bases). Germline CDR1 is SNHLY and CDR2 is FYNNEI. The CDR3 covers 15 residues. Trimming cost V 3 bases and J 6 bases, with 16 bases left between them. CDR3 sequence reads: CASSDSTGTRDTQYF. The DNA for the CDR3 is TGTGCCAGCAGTGACTCCACGGGGACACGGGATACGCAGTATTTT.

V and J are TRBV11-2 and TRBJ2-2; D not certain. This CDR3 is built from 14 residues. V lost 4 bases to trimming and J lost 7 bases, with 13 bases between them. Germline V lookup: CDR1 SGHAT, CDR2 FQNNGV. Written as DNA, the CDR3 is TGTGCCAGCAGCTCCGTAGTGCCCGTCGGGGAGCTGTTTTTT. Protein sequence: CASSSVVPVGELFF.

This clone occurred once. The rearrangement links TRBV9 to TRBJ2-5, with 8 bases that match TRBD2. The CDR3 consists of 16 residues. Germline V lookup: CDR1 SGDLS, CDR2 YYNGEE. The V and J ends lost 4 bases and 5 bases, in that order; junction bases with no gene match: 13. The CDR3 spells CASSSTTGGPRETQYF. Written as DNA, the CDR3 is TGTGCCAGCAGCTCCACCACGGGGGGGCCCCGGGAGACCCAGTACTTC.

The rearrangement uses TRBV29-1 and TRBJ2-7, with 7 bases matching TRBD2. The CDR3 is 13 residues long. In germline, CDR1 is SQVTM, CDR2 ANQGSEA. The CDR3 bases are TGCAGTGGCCGCGGGGGTCCCGAATACGAGCAGTACTTC. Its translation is CSGRGGPEYEQYF.

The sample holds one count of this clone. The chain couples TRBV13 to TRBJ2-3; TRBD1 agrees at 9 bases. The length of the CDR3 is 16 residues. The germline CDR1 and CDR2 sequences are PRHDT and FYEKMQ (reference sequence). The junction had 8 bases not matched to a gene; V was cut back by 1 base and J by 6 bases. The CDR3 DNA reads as TGTGCCAGCAGCTTAGACAGGGGGCGGTGGATGGATACGCAGTATTTT. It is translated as CASSLDRGRWMDTQYF.

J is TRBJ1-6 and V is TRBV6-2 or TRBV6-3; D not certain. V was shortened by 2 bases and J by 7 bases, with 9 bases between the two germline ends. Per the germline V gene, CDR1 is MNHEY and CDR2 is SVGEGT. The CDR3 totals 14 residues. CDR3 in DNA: TGTGCCAGCAGTTACGGTTCGGGGAATTCACCCCTCCACTTT. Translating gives CASSYGSGNSPLHF.

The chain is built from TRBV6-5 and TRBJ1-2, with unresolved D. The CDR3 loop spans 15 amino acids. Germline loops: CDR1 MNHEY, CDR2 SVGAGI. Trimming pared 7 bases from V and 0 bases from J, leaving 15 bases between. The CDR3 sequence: CASTSSDLANYGYTF. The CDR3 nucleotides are TGTGCCAGCACCTCAAGCGATTTGGCTAACTATGGCTACACCTTC.

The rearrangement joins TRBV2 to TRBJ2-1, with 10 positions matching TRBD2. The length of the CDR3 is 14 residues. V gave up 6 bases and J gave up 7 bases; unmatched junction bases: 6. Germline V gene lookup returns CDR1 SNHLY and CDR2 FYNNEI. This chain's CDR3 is CASRELAGYNEQFF. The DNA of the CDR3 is TGTGCCAGCAGGGAACTAGCGGGGTATAATGAGCAGTTCTTC.

The CDR3 region is CASSPDRGVYGYTF. The CDR3 nucleotides are TGTGCCAGCAGTCCGGACAGGGGAGTTTATGGCTACACCTTC. The chain employs TRBV27 and TRBJ1-2, with 9 positions matching TRBD1. This CDR3 region has 14 residues. Looked up from germline, CDR1 is MNHEY and CDR2 is SMNVEV (reference sequence). Trimming took 5 bases from V and 5 from J; bases not matched to a gene: 6.

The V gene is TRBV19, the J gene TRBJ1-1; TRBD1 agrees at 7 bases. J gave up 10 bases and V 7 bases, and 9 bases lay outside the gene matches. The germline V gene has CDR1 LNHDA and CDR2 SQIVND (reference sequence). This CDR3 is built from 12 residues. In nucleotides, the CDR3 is TGTGCCAGTATTAACCGACAGGGTGTAGCTTTCTTT. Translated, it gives CASINRQGVAFF.